The clone carrying this TCR beta chain appeared many times. The data are from a study of T cells in Graves' hyperthyroidism and ophthalmopathy. The CDR3 regions of TCR beta were amplified from RNA transcripts. A set of HTBI primers served as the primers for a first-round RT-PCR of the TCR CDR3. TCRdb re-called the multiplex PCR reads with MiXCR, one entry per CDR3 protein. The sample shows fewer than 650,000 distinct CDR3 sequences, about 15% of them seen only once. CDR1 is DFQATT, CDR2 SNEGSKA, per germline (reference sequence). The V end was cut by 7 bases, the J end by 3 bases, with 10 bases between. The length of the CDR3 is 11 residues.

Sequences were obtained from blood. This TCR derives from a woman aged 30 to 39 with Graves' hyperthyroidism that later progressed to Graves' ophthalmopathy. The chain uses TRBV20-1 and TRBJ2-7; maybe TRBD2 (5 bases). The CDR3 DNA is TGCAGTGTTGGGGAGAGCTACGAGCAGTACTTC. It translates to CSVGESYEQYF.